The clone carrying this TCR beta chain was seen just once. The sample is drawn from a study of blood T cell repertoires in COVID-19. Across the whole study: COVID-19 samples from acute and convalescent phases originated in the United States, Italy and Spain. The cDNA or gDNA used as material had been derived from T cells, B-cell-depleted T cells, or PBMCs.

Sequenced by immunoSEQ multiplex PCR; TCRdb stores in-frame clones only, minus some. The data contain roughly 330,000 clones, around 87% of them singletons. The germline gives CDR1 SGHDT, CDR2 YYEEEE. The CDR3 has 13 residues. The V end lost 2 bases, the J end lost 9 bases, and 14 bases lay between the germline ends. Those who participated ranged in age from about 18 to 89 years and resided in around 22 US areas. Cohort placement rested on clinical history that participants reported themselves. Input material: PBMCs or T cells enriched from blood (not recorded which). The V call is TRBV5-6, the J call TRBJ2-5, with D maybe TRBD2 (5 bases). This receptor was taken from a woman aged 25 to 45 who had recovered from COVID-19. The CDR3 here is CASSFPGYGAQYF. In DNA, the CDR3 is TGTGCCAGCAGCTTCCCGGGATACGGGGCCCAGTACTTC.